The sequence of this T cell receptor (beta chain) was determined in a study of cytomegalovirus exposure and HLA in healthy donors (dated by TCRdb to about 2017). As for the study more broadly: In an earlier analysis of around 540 of the donors, about 260 Gb of sequence data and 90 million to 120 million unique TCR beta sequences from about 179 million T cells were reported. HLA typing included class I and class II loci at four-digit resolution. Among about 410 genotyped donors of the cohort, an average of around 240,000 unique TCR beta nucleotide sequences was sequenced per donor, of which about 20% were non-productive. Donor age, sex, ethnicity and CMV serostatus were collected together with the repertoire data. The study aimed to test whether signatures of past pathogen exposure could be identified by cataloging public T cell receptors. In an earlier analysis of 500 to 650 of the donors, high-throughput TCR beta sequencing was used to judge whether each TCR beta V gene segment behaved as functional or pseudogenic. Among the roughly 380 genotyped donors, 81% belonged to the genetic ancestry cluster associated with self-reported Caucasian donors. A later analysis re-analyzed previously published TCR beta repertoires from about 600 donors and added high-resolution HLA genotyping to study TCR occurrence patterns. Typing coverage varied by locus: about 629-640 donors for A, B, C, DRB1 and DQB1; some 520 for DQA1; 600 to 610 for DPA1; more than 450 for DPB1. In a later genetic analysis, genome-wide SNP genotypes for about 60% of the 666 donors were used, and that subset was treated as a discovery cohort. The study profiled the T cell repertoires of under 850 subjects by immunosequencing and related them to cytomegalovirus serostatus. Five DR-DQ haplotypes were handled as single units for association and clustering, since linkage in the cohort was strong. High-throughput TCR immunosequencing, statistical association of individual TCRs with disease status, and machine learning were combined to predict cytomegalovirus infection status. The later analysis used no new phenotypic data to find candidate immune exposures, relying instead on TCR beta sequences and their occurrence across donors. Every discovery cohort repertoire had been produced on one sequencing platform. Approximately 310 gigabases of sequencing data and tens of millions of unique TCR sequences were included in an early release covering about 700 HLA-typed donors. A separate validation cohort of about 110 different subjects was used in addition to the roughly 720-subject first cohort.

To note about this clone: Its antigen is currently not known. Per-base quality was not reported, and no clone a single base away is much larger than it.

Beyond this particular receptor, the publication reports: A later analysis found that most CMV-associated TCR beta chains appeared HLA-restricted, with HLA associations seemingly driven largely by CMV exposure. In a later analysis, several top co-occurrence clusters were reported to appear linked to parvovirus B19, influenza, CMV and Epstein-Barr virus. Because HLA typing was missing for some donors at each locus, association tests included only the typed subset. A group of highly shared sequence variants was considered likely to be a technical artifact of the sequencing pipeline. In a later genetic analysis, a missense DCLRE1C variant was associated with V-gene and J-gene trimming of TCR beta chains, and the association was replicated in an independent cohort. According to the authors, the approach could potentially be generalized to other disease states and immunological phenotypes. Correlated functional status among segregating V segments might be attributable to linkage disequilibrium, but an unknown experimental factor could not be ruled out. The 87-base-pair reads could not distinguish some IMGT-functional V segments, including TRBV6-2 and TRBV6-3, so those segments were excluded. When HLA alleles, especially DR and DQ, strongly co-occurred, TCR associations were difficult to assign to individual alleles. Because counts were too low, roughly 17 rarely observed V segments, including chromosome 9 orphons, were left out of the earlier analysis of approximately 500 of the donors. An earlier analysis of around 600 of the donors showed that most TCR beta V segments appeared in productive rearrangements either about 90% or about 30% of the time, which broadly matched IMGT annotations. A later genetic analysis reported fewer N-insertions in productive TCRs among donors in an Asian-associated ancestry cluster than the approximately 670-donor mean. The presence/absence analyses assumed that sequencing depth was roughly uniform across donors, and that assumption may not be true. While some public TCRs were present in many individuals, most TCR sequences turned up only very rarely across donors. A total of 150 or so TCR beta chains were listed by the study as associated with cytomegalovirus. A few of the identified cytomegalovirus-associated TCR beta chains were confirmed in vitro to be specific for cytomegalovirus antigens. The classifier was reported to diagnose cytomegalovirus status with high specificity and sensitivity in both the original cohort and the validation cohort. The cohort was sequenced for TCR beta chains only, and without alpha or paired-chain data the features that could be detected were limited. Specific HLA alleles were associated with roughly 16,000 TCR beta sequences at a false discovery rate of 0.05 in a later analysis. Compared with equally common non-associated chains, HLA-associated TCR beta chains in a later analysis were more clonally expanded and had lower generation probabilities. The only immune exposure information available for the cohort was CMV serostatus. A further reported finding was that TCR beta sequences accurately predicted the HLA-A and HLA-B alleles for most subjects in the first cohort. In a later analysis, the rate of TCR association differed among HLA loci, with DRB1 alleles having the most associated TCRs and HLA-C alleles having the fewest.

In total, 600 or so healthy bone marrow donors made up the cohort. At the time of sampling, every cohort member was nominally healthy, though immune exposures that went unrecorded were likely present. The donor was CMV seropositive and was included in the group of some 290 seropositive cohort members. Each donor provided a peripheral blood sample, and peripheral blood mononuclear cells were used for TCR beta sequencing. Genomic DNA was extracted from the blood cell samples with the Qiagen DNeasy Blood Extraction Kit. Libraries were constructed by the immunoSEQ multiplex PCR assay. For the multiplex PCR, a mixture combining 60 forward primers for TCR Vbeta segments and 13 reverse primers for TCR Jbeta segments was used. A multiplex PCR assay on genomic DNA amplified the CDR3 region of rearranged TCR beta genes. The Illumina HiSeq System was used to sequence the amplified TCR beta libraries as 87-base-pair reads. For the original study's pipeline: Across the 500 to 850 repertoires, a later analysis counted about 81 million unique TCR beta chains, roughly 11 million of which were shared by at least two donors. To remove PCR and sequencing errors, raw reads were error-corrected and collapsed into unique sequences using a nearest-neighbor algorithm that merged closely related sequences. To assign V, D and J gene segments, CDR3 sequences were aligned to IMGT reference sequences. For a sequence to be retained, a match of at least six nucleotides was required to both a V gene segment and a J gene segment. A rearrangement counted as productive if the CDR3 had no stop codons and remained in frame with V and J, and every other rearrangement counted as non-productive. CDR3 was defined by IMGT convention, running from the second conserved V-encoded cysteine to the conserved J-encoded phenylalanine. The earlier analysis of 550 to 650 of the donors excluded any sequence lacking an unambiguous match to a single V gene segment. In an earlier analysis of approximately 500 of the donors, a V segment was called functional when productive rearrangements were above 56.7%, and segregating when the standard deviation between donors exceeded 5%. A statistical classification framework was developed to diagnose cytomegalovirus status using the catalog of TCR beta chain sequences. A later analysis assigned V and J genes by comparing TCR nucleotide sequences with IMGT/GENE-DB human TR gene sequences. In a later analysis, CDR3 sequences and most-parsimonious VDJ recombination scenarios were assigned using the TCRdist pipeline. In a later analysis, every TCR beta chain was defined by the combination of its CDR3 amino acid sequence and its V-gene family, and reads without a unique V-gene family were dropped. To address suspected cross-contamination and a sequencing artifact, a later analysis removed 550 to 750 highly shared, low-generation-probability nucleotide sequences. In a later analysis, a clonal expansion index for each public chain was calculated from normalized within-repertoire ranks of inferred template counts. A later analysis computed generation probabilities with a VDJ recombination model fitted to out-of-frame rearrangements, and checked the results against IGoR. In a later analysis, TCR-TCR, TCR-HLA and TCR-CMV co-occurrence was scored with hypergeometric tests, and a repertoire-size bias correction was applied to TCR pairs. In a later analysis, false discovery rates were estimated by permuting HLA or CMV assignments 20 times. A later analysis grouped co-occurring TCRs with DBSCAN, adding TCRdist sequence similarity when clustering within HLA-allele-positive subsets. Repertoires with fewer than 30,000 or more than 120,000 public chains were left out of co-occurrence clustering, as were five repertoires with anomalous nucleotide sharing. Held by TCRdb, this immuneACCESS table contains in-frame sequences only and omits some clones. Under half of the omission traces to an unresolved V gene where checked; the cause of the rest is unknown. V, J and clone size are those of that table, while D and trimming were read from the DNA. The sample yields about 120,000 clones; 70% to 80% were counted once. The top ten clones comprise over 3.5% of the sample.

Counted from cysteine to phenylalanine, this CDR3 has 14 amino acids. The only DNA kept is the CDR3, 42 bases in frame from the first base. Looking up the germline V gene yields CDR1 SGHTA and CDR2 FQGTGA. V is trimmed back by 6 bases and J by 6 bases, and the junction contains 5 bases that no gene match accounts for. Sequences were obtained from PBMCs. The sequence came from a man aged 30 to 45 in good health and CMV-seropositive. The chain uses TRBV7-3 and TRBJ2-3; TRBD2 aligns with 11 central bases. The sequenced DNA is TGTGCCAGCAGTCGTAGCGGGGGGGCGGATACGCAGTATTTT. Its protein reads: CASSRSGGADTQYF. The variable domain in full, with residues beyond the CDR3 obtained from the reference TRBV7-3 and TRBJ2-3 genes, is GAGVSQTPSNKVTEKGKYVELRCDPISGHTALYWYRQSLGQGPEFLIYFQGTGAADDSGLPNDRFFAVRPEGSVSTLKIQRTERGDSAVYLCASSRSGGADTQYFGPGTRLTVL.